The entry below describes one T cell receptor (beta chain). This sample is part of a study of T cell changes during pregnancy in multiple sclerosis. Clones were read by immunoSEQ multiplex PCR, and TCRdb kept only the in-frame ones, dropping some. The repertoire holds approximately 48,000 clones, about 93% seen once, with 0.35% to 0.5% in the top ten. Sequenced material: CD4+ T cells from peripheral blood mononuclear cells, taken after pregnancy. The TCR comes from a female donor with multiple sclerosis, enrolled in a pregnancy study.

CDR3 DNA: TGTGCCAGCAGACTAGCGGGAGGGCCAGATGAGCAGTTCTTC. This translates into CASRLAGGPDEQFF. V and J are TRBV6-5 and TRBJ2-1; 13 bases match TRBD2. The CDR3 covers 14 residues. Germline CDR1 and CDR2: MNHEY and SVGAGI. Losses at the gene ends were 6 bases for V and 8 bases for J; bases not matched to a gene: 4.